Sequencing of this TCR beta chain was carried out in a study of blood T cell repertoires in COVID-19. CDR1 and CDR2 from the germline V gene are SGHRS and YFSETQ. The V end was cut by 3 bases, the J end by 3 bases, with 15 bases between. This CDR3 is 15 amino acids long. The table came from immunoSEQ multiplex PCR; TCRdb's copy has only in-frame clones and leaves some out. The sample yields fewer than 300,000 clones, approximately 89% seen once. This clone was seen a single time. The receptor comes from a woman in her twenties or thirties with COVID-19, enrolled during active disease. The sample taken for sequencing was peripheral blood. The chain couples TRBV5-1 to TRBJ1-1; D is perhaps TRBD1 (5 bases). CDR3: CASSSGWGGDTEAFF. The CDR3 DNA follows: TGCGCCAGCAGCTCCGGGTGGGGCGGGGACACTGAAGCTTTCTTT.